Listed below are T cell receptor beta chains from one sample, sequenced in a study of graft-versus-host responses after intestinal transplantation. No cognate antigen is known for these TCRs. Sequencing used immunoSEQ multiplex PCR; TCRdb keeps in-frame clones, though not all of them. The table includes tens of thousands of clones, about 93% detected once. This specimen was unstimulated CD8+ T cells sorted from spleen or lymph node cells, taken before intestinal transplant. The receptor source for this set is a human donor who received an intestinal transplant. The conserved cysteine and the conserved F or W are not part of the CDR3 here.

v_call cdr3_aa
TRBV5-1 ASSLGTGISGNTIY
TRBV5-6 ASSYRQGNSYEQY
TRBV29-1 SVEDLPSGSRETQY
TRBV27 ASSLFQAGGSYNEQF
TRBV27 ASSIGAGTEAF
TRBV7-8 ASSLSGQFLRSSYEQY
TRBV7-8 ASSLFVRAVAGVPYEQY
TRBV27 ASSPGTSGSNEQF
TRBV27 ASSLAGTYNEQF
TRBV4-2 ASSEQSTDTQY
TRBV4-2 ASSQPTGTSGGYTDTQY
TRBV30 AWSPGDYEQY
TRBV13 ASSLPLAGSYNEQF
TRBV27 ASSLSGVGSYNEQF
TRBV27 ASSPDRGRYGYT
TRBV7-9 ASSSPVAGVEQF
TRBV4-3 ASSRDRGSVATNEKLF
TRBV6-6 ASRPTGGETYNEQF
TRBV7-6 ASSTAGGSYEQY
TRBV13 ASSPRIGSGHTDTQY
TRBV27 ASSQRTGNYT
TRBV19 ASSIDFSGQGTYEQY
TRBV4-1 ASNKQTLAGGRNEQF
TRBV9 ASSQDTSNQPQH
TRBV19 ASSMGPFTEAF
TRBV5-8 ASSSRTGRDDEQF
TRBV18 ASSPWGGTEAF
TRBV30 AWSPGLADASYEQY
TRBV11-3 ASSFVHGNEQF
TRBV6-5 ASSYSGQGLEKLF
TRBV5-1 ASRVEDRGKYEQY
TRBV30 AWSRLGLTDTQY
TRBV10-1 ASSWTSGATYNEQF
TRBV7-6 ASSRDRVGSYEQY
TRBV11-2 ASSPLAAHNEQF
TRBV6-1 ASSPLVGGSYEQY
TRBV27 ASSFTPGTGNGYT
TRBV5-1 ASSLGVAGEQY
TRBV7-9 ASSPSIAGSPHETQY
TRBV6-5 ASSYSIGERSYEQY
TRBV9 ASSVGDRDDEAF
TRBV7-6 ASSLEVAGGQSDTQY
TRBV13 ASSTSSYEQY
TRBV15 ATTGSFSYNEQF
TRBV28 ASSPLAGGPGEQF
TRBV30 AWSFNTGIGEKLF
TRBV10-2 ASSELDSYEQY